This T cell receptor beta chain is from a study of blood T cells in healthy people across ages. Between the trimmed V and J ends, which lost 6 bases and 4 bases, there was a span of 18 bases. The CDR3 is made up of 15 amino acids. Looked up from germline, CDR1 is SGHAT and CDR2 is FQNNGV. A second roughly 7 to 11 cycle PCR used barcoded and J-beta primers. TCRdb re-derived calls from the 5' RACE reads in MiXCR, one entry per CDR3 protein. The table records 850,000 to 950,000 distinct CDR3 sequences, under 30% of them present only once. This TCR was recovered from a woman older than 75 in good health. This chain uses TRBV11-2 with TRBJ1-1; possible D gene TRBD1, 6 bases. Input material: blood. CDR3 in DNA: TGTGCCAGCAGGGACCGGGGGGCCGAGGCCACTGAAGCTTTCTTT. Protein sequence: CASRDRGAEATEAFF.